This note documents a single T cell receptor beta chain sequence. V was cut by 7 bases and J by 7 bases, with 14 bases left in between. The V gene's germline CDR1 is SNHLY and CDR2 FYNNEI. The CDR3 covers 13 residues. These data are taken from a study of blood T cell repertoires in COVID-19. TCRdb keeps only in-frame clones here, not all; method: immunoSEQ multiplex PCR. This table has around 300,000 clones, around 90% appearing once. The chain employs TRBV2 and TRBJ1-5; D unclear. Sequencing used PBMCs or T cells enriched from blood (not recorded which). This clonotype was obtained from a young woman with acute COVID-19. This CDR3 is CASTEGGWQPQHF. DNA for the CDR3: TGTGCCAGCACCGAGGGCGGTTGGCAGCCCCAGCATTTT.